This record looks at one T cell receptor beta chain sequence and its context. Antigen specificity is unknown. These data originate in a study of shared clonotypes between healthy human individuals. About the study: Per-donor plates numbered three CD4 naive, three CD4 memory, two CD8 naive and one CD8 memory. Whole-study findings and limits: What naive subsets generally showed was a larger estimated richness than memory subsets showed.

Positively selected for CCR7, the CD45RO-negative cells used as naive CD8 cells excluded terminally differentiated effector memory CD45RA+ cells. The material for each subset, its genomic DNA, was split evenly across several immunoSEQ plates. Original processing methods: ImmunoSEQ supplied junction-only sequences lacking quality scores, so filtering was different. Repertoires were generated with immunoSEQ multiplex PCR, while TCRdb's copy carries only in-frame clones and drops some. V and J calls and clone size come straight from that table; D and trimming were deduced from the DNA. This sample has some 2.1 million clones, with around 93% found just once. Trimming cost V 1 base and J 5 bases; bases outside gene matches: 5. Germline CDR1 LNHNV, CDR2 YYDKDF (reference sequence). This CDR3 comprises 15 residues.

Material: naive CD8+ T cells from PBMCs. The chain has TRBV15 and TRBJ2-7, with 10 bases fitting TRBD2. The source is a man aged 18 to 30 in good health. Some clones in this sample may be carry-over from other donors' samples. The CDR3 DNA is TGTGCCACCAGCAGAGGGTCTAGCGGGAGCAACGAGCAGTACTTC. Translated, it gives CATSRGSSGSNEQYF.